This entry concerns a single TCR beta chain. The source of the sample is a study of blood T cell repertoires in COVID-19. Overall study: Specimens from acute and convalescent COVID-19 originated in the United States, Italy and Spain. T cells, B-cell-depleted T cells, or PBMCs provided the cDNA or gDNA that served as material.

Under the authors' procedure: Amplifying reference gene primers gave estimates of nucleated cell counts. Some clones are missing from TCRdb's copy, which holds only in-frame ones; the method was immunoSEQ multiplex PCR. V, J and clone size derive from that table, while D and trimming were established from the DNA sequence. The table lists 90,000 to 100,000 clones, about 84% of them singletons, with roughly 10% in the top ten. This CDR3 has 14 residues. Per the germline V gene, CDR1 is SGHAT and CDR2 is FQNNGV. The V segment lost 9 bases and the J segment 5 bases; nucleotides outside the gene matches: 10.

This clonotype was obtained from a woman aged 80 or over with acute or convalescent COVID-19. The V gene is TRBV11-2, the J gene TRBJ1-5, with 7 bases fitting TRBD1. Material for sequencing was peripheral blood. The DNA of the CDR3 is TGTGCCAGATCGACAGGGATCCCCTATCAGCCCCAGCATTTT. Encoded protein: CARSTGIPYQPQHF.